These 19 T cell receptor beta chains originate from one sample sequenced in a study of cytomegalovirus exposure and HLA in healthy donors. Generated by immunoSEQ multiplex PCR, the TCRdb table keeps only in-frame clones and is missing some. The table has 150,000 to 200,000 clones, approximately 87% seen once. Sequenced: PBMCs. These receptors were taken from a woman under 40 in good health and CMV-seronegative.

A note on this clone: Other DNA variants within this sample encode the same CDR3. V and J are TRBV9 and TRBJ2-1, with 9 bases identical to TRBD2. The V segment lost 4 bases and the J segment 0 bases; nucleotides outside the gene matches: 8. From germline, CDR1 is SGDLS and CDR2 YYNGEE. There are 17 residues in the CDR3. The CDR3 DNA reads as TGTGCCAGCAGCCCCAGGCTAGCGGGGAGCTCCTACAATGAGCAGTTCTTC. This gives the protein CASSPRLAGSSYNEQFF.

This clone has more than one count but fewer than ten. V gene TRBV29-1 combines with J gene TRBJ2-7, with a weak D call TRBD2 (5 bases). V was clipped by 7 bases and J by 5 bases, with 15 bases between them. The CDR3 loop spans 12 amino acids. CDR1 SQVTM and CDR2 ANQGSEA come from the germline V gene. CDR3 protein: CSAASYSHEQYF. The CDR3 DNA is TGCAGCGCCGCTAGCTACAGCCACGAGCAGTACTTC.

The chain has TRBV7-6 and TRBJ1-5; 9 positions agree with TRBD1. V lost 6 bases and J lost 6; bases outside the gene matches: 6. The CDR3 runs 14 residues. Germline-derived CDR1 and CDR2 are SGHVS and FNYEAQ. Here the CDR3 reads CASSTGTGTQPQHF. In DNA form, the CDR3 reads TGTGCCAGCAGTACCGGGACAGGGACTCAGCCCCAGCATTTT.

V usage is TRBV6-5 and J usage is TRBJ1-1, with 8 bases matching TRBD1. The CDR3 totals 16 residues. The V gene end was trimmed by 2 bases and the J gene end by 5 bases; junction bases not matched to a gene: 10. Germline loops: CDR1 MNHEY, CDR2 SVGAGI. The CDR3 sequence: CASSYRPGGAGTEAFF. The CDR3 coding sequence is TGTGCCAGCAGTTACCGGCCAGGGGGCGCAGGTACTGAAGCTTTCTTT.

This rearrangement joins TRBV19 to TRBJ2-1, with 7 bases lining up with TRBD2. Germline V gene lookup returns CDR1 LNHDA and CDR2 SQIVND (reference sequence). After removal of 3 bases from V and 9 bases from J, the junction contained 5 bases not matched to a gene. This CDR3 has 13 amino acids. CDR3 amino acids: CASSIGGSGEQFF. CDR3 bases: TGTGCCAGTAGTATCGGGGGGAGTGGTGAGCAGTTCTTC.

The chain has TRBV29-1 and TRBJ2-1; no reliable D call. The V gene's germline CDR1 is SQVTM and CDR2 ANQGSEA. V dropped 8 bases and J dropped 5 bases, with 19 bases sitting between them. This CDR3 is built from 14 residues. DNA for the CDR3: TGCAGCCTGGGCCTATTCCCTCCCGACAATGAGCAGTTCTTC. Protein: CSLGLFPPDNEQFF.

J is TRBJ2-7 and V is TRBV10-1; possibly TRBD2 for D (5 bases). Germline V CDR1 and CDR2: WNHNN, SYGVQD (reference sequence). The V and J ends lost 3 bases and 2 bases respectively, with 8 bases between them. This CDR3 is 13 amino acids long. The DNA for the CDR3 is TGCGCCAGCAGTGATCCGGGAACCTACGAGCAGTACTTC. Encoded protein: CASSDPGTYEQYF.

The chain employs TRBV14 and TRBJ2-2; TRBD2 aligns across 8 bases. Per the germline V gene, CDR1 is SGHDN and CDR2 is FVKESK. V lost 4 bases, J lost 4 bases, and 11 bases stayed unmatched. The CDR3 runs to 17 residues. CDR3 sequence reads: CASSPRPLADLTGELFF. CDR3 in DNA: TGTGCCAGCAGCCCCAGGCCACTAGCGGATCTCACCGGGGAGCTGTTTTTT.

This chain joins TRBV18 and TRBJ2-5; a weak D match, TRBD2 (6 bases). The CDR3 runs to 15 residues. Germline CDR1 reads KGHSH; CDR2 reads LQKENI. The germline V and J ends were trimmed by 3 bases and 7 bases, with 18 bases remaining between them. This chain's CDR3 is CASSPRGGTVGTQYF. The CDR3, as DNA: TGTGCCAGCTCACCTCGCGGAGGGACGGTCGGGACCCAGTACTTC.

This clone has a single count. This chain connects TRBV4-1 to TRBJ2-7; a possible D gene is TRBD1 (6 bases). Germline V gene lookup returns CDR1 MGHRA and CDR2 YSYEKL. V gave up 5 bases and J gave up 3 bases, with 14 bases separating them. This CDR3 spans 14 amino acids. The CDR3 nucleotides are TGCGCCAGCAGCTATAACCCAGGGGTCTACGAGCAGTACTTC. Its translation: CASSYNPGVYEQYF.

The rearrangement uses TRBV14 and TRBJ1-2; 9 bases match TRBD1. The CDR3 has 15 amino acids. The ends lost 6 bases at V and 2 bases at J; junction bases unmatched: 7. Germline V gene data show CDR1 as SGHDN and CDR2 as FVKESK. CDR3 region: CASRPAGQGNYGYTF. DNA of the CDR3: TGTGCCAGCAGACCCGCGGGACAGGGAAACTATGGCTACACCTTC.

This clone has just one count. It is unclear where the CDR3 begins or ends on the DNA, so no DNA is shown, and the CDR3 is as TCRdb lists it. The chain uses TRBV1 and TRBJ1-1; the table's D call of TRBD1 was not tested on the DNA. TRBV1 is reported as a pseudogene. The CDR3 contains 18 residues when both ends are counted. The CDR3 region is CTSSQSVWAGGSSTEAFF.

The chain links TRBV7-6 to TRBJ1-5, with 10 bases that match TRBD1. CDR3 size: 17 residues. V lost 3 bases to trimming and J lost 4 bases; unmatched junction nucleotides: 9. Per germline, CDR1 SGHVS and CDR2 FNYEAQ. The CDR3 nucleotides read TGTGCCAGCAGCTTCGGTCCCGACAGGGGGCTAAATCAGCCCCAGCATTTT. This codes for CASSFGPDRGLNQPQHF.

This chain links TRBV10-3 with TRBJ2-5; 14 bases match TRBD2. Germline values: CDR1 ENHRY, CDR2 SYGVKD. This CDR3 spans 17 amino acids. Germline trimming cut 5 bases from V and 7 bases from J; bases unmatched to any gene: 12. Here the CDR3 reads CAISKTSGGAPGMTQYF. CDR3 DNA sequence: TGTGCCATCAGTAAGACTAGCGGGGGGGCTCCCGGGATGACCCAGTACTTC.

The chain carries TRBV4-1 and TRBJ1-2; D gene uncertain. Per germline, CDR1 MGHRA and CDR2 YSYEKL. Trimming stripped 4 bases from V and 8 bases from J, with 17 bases between. This CDR3 comprises 14 residues. Here the CDR3 reads CASSPSIGVRGYTF. The CDR3, as DNA: TGCGCCAGCAGCCCAAGTATCGGGGTAAGGGGCTACACCTTC.

The chain combines TRBV13 with TRBJ2-7; 7 bases agree with TRBD1. Germline V gives CDR1 PRHDT, CDR2 FYEKMQ (reference sequence). The CDR3 totals 17 residues. The junction had 17 bases not matched to a gene; V was cut back by 5 bases and J by 4 bases. CDR3 region: CASSHATETGTAYEQYF. The CDR3 DNA is TGTGCCAGCAGCCACGCCACTGAGACCGGGACAGCATACGAGCAGTACTTC.

Note on this clone: This CDR3 is also generated by other DNA sequences in the sample. V usage is TRBV29-1 and J usage is TRBJ1-1, with a weak D call TRBD1 (6 bases). The CDR3 has 13 amino acids. Germline V CDR1 and CDR2: SQVTM, ANQGSEA. The V end was cut by 5 bases, the J end by 1 base, with 11 bases between. CDR3 sequence: CSVRRDKNTEAFF. CDR3 DNA: TGCAGCGTTCGCCGGGACAAGAACACTGAAGCTTTCTTT.

The V and J genes are TRBV4-2 and TRBJ2-7; D is perhaps TRBD2 (5 bases). Trimming stripped 2 bases from V and 3 bases from J, with 11 bases between. The CDR3 length is 14 residues. Germline V gene lookup returns CDR1 LGHNA and CDR2 YNFKEQ. CDR3 residues: CASSQSQEDYEQYF. The CDR3 DNA is TGTGCCAGCAGCCAAAGTCAGGAGGACTACGAGCAGTACTTC.

This clone came up once. The chain couples TRBV4-1 to TRBJ1-6, with TRBD1 identical over 7 bases. The CDR3 is 15 residues long. CDR1 is MGHRA and CDR2 is YSYEKL in the germline V gene. V shed 0 bases and J 8 bases; nucleotides not matched to a gene: 4. The CDR3 DNA is TGCGCCAGCAGCCAAGATGTAGGGGGCGATTCACCCCTCCACTTT. This encodes CASSQDVGGDSPLHF.